This paragraph covers one T cell receptor (beta chain) sequence. Clones were read by immunoSEQ multiplex PCR, and TCRdb kept only the in-frame ones, dropping some. The repertoire holds tens of thousands of clones, with around 90% as singletons. The sample originates from a study of T cell changes during pregnancy in multiple sclerosis. The CDR3 extends over 15 amino acids. Trimming cost V 5 bases and J 4 bases; bases outside gene matches: 10. CDR1 is SNHLY and CDR2 is FYNNEI in the germline V gene. The sequence derives from a female donor with multiple sclerosis, enrolled in a pregnancy study. V gene TRBV2 combines with J gene TRBJ1-1, with 7 nucleotides matching TRBD1. Sequencing used CD4+ T cells from peripheral blood mononuclear cells, obtained before pregnancy. CDR3 in DNA: TGTGCCAGCAGTCTCATCCCGACAGGGACCACTGAAGCTTTCTTT. As protein: CASSLIPTGTTEAFF.